A selection of T cell receptor beta chains follows, all from one sample in a study of patients and donors after allogeneic stem cell transplantation. TCRdb ran MiXCR on the RT-PCR reads and lists one entry per CDR3 protein. This repertoire shows hundreds of thousands of distinct CDR3 sequences, around 40% found once; its top ten account for approximately 10%. The sequencing sample was made of blood, either unsorted or a sorted T cell fraction (not recorded which). These TCRs come from a human donor who was either an allogeneic HSCT recipient or a stem cell or donor lymphocyte infusion donor (not recorded which). It is not recorded whose cells these are; they may come from a transplant donor. Each CDR3 is given with its conserved first and last residue. Each record gives: CDR3 protein, J gene, CDR3 length, V gene, clone size. Size is stated for part of the rows, as once, few or many counts, or as a class when the clone is expanded.

CDR3 protein: CSARPDTNTEAFF
J gene: TRBJ1-1
CDR3 length: 13
V gene: TRBV20-1
clone size: few

CDR3 protein: CASSFHRDGTEAFF
J gene: TRBJ1-1
CDR3 length: 14
V gene: TRBV5-1
clone size: few

CDR3 protein: CASNNRYRNQPQHF
J gene: TRBJ1-5
CDR3 length: 14
V gene: TRBV19
clone size: few

CDR3 protein: CASSLQGADRNEQFF
J gene: TRBJ2-1
CDR3 length: 15
V gene: TRBV5-1
clone size: -

CDR3 protein: CASSSLRTGDEQYF
J gene: TRBJ2-7
CDR3 length: 14
V gene: TRBV5-1
clone size: -

CDR3 protein: CASSAGQGVLDTEAFF
J gene: TRBJ1-1
CDR3 length: 16
V gene: TRBV5-1
clone size: many

CDR3 protein: CASSFEHSPGNTIYF
J gene: TRBJ1-3
CDR3 length: 15
V gene: TRBV12-3/TRBV12-4
clone size: -

CDR3 protein: CASSPRWAMNTEAFF
J gene: TRBJ1-1
CDR3 length: 15
V gene: TRBV3-1
clone size: few

CDR3 protein: CATSRDVAGGYGYTF
J gene: TRBJ1-2
CDR3 length: 15
V gene: TRBV15
clone size: few

CDR3 protein: CSVEGQGEHEQFF
J gene: TRBJ2-1
CDR3 length: 13
V gene: TRBV29-1
clone size: -

CDR3 protein: CSATGQGRGQPQHF
J gene: TRBJ1-5
CDR3 length: 14
V gene: TRBV20-1
clone size: few

CDR3 protein: CASSLNLAGDTQYF
J gene: TRBJ2-3
CDR3 length: 14
V gene: TRBV5-1
clone size: -

CDR3 protein: CASSPQSSNSNQPQHF
J gene: TRBJ1-5
CDR3 length: 16
V gene: TRBV18
clone size: few

CDR3 protein: CASRPSRADWSGYTF
J gene: TRBJ1-2
CDR3 length: 15
V gene: TRBV28
clone size: -

CDR3 protein: CASSLTLYNQPQHF
J gene: TRBJ1-5
CDR3 length: 14
V gene: TRBV7-2
clone size: few

CDR3 protein: CASSLSGGGSGNTIYF
J gene: TRBJ1-3
CDR3 length: 16
V gene: TRBV7-6
clone size: -

CDR3 protein: CASSFGQATEAFF
J gene: TRBJ1-1
CDR3 length: 13
V gene: TRBV5-1
clone size: -

CDR3 protein: CASSFEYWPWGYTF
J gene: TRBJ1-2
CDR3 length: 14
V gene: TRBV7-8
clone size: -

CDR3 protein: CASSDLRRTANYGYTF
J gene: TRBJ1-2
CDR3 length: 16
V gene: TRBV6-1
clone size: once

CDR3 protein: CSAVDRAEEKLFF
J gene: TRBJ1-4
CDR3 length: 13
V gene: TRBV29-1
clone size: few

CDR3 protein: CSVDIYEQFF
J gene: TRBJ2-1
CDR3 length: 10
V gene: TRBV29-1
clone size: -

CDR3 protein: CSVERSGDSYEQYF
J gene: TRBJ2-7
CDR3 length: 14
V gene: TRBV29-1
clone size: -

CDR3 protein: CSVHTRSYGYTF
J gene: TRBJ1-2
CDR3 length: 12
V gene: TRBV29-1
clone size: -

CDR3 protein: CASSPGTQGNQPQHF
J gene: TRBJ1-5
CDR3 length: 15
V gene: TRBV3-1
clone size: -

CDR3 protein: CASSSRQHTEAFF
J gene: TRBJ1-1
CDR3 length: 13
V gene: TRBV5-5
clone size: few